Sequencing of this T cell receptor beta chain was carried out in a study of metastatic and nonmetastatic thyroid tumors (dated by TCRdb to 2018 to 2021). With respect to the entire study: The researchers compared repertoires between peripheral blood samples and tumor or nodule tissue samples from patients with malignant or benign thyroid disease. Broader findings and caveats from the paper: In both blood and tumor samples, TCR beta diversity was reported to be significantly higher in malignant tumors than in benign nodules.

The library was made by PCR. Sequenced on an Illumina HiSeq 4000. High-throughput sequencing was used to profile the TCR beta-chain CDR3 region of each patient. In the source study's methods: A classifier to discriminate distant-metastatic papillary thyroid cancer patients was built from CDR3 differences across clinicopathological groups. Repertoire diversity was assessed with the Shannon index, and tumor-blood repertoire similarity with the Morisita-Horn index. TCRdb reprocessing: public reads trimmed at Q25 with fastp, clones called with MiXCR, in-frame beta chains kept. The V and J calls were determined by TCRdb, not by the authors. This sample is represented by fewer than 55,000 clones; roughly 15% of them were singletons. Of the sample, about 20% falls within the top ten clones. Counted from cysteine to phenylalanine, this CDR3 has 8 amino acids. The kept DNA is CDR3 alone, 24 bases in frame from the first base. The germline V gene (reference sequence) sets CDR1 to DFQATT and CDR2 to SNEGSKA.

This clone showed up just a few times. The antigen this receptor binds is unknown. No base quality values were provided; no much bigger clone lies one nucleotide off. None of the patients had been given any treatment before thyroid surgery. The study retrospectively analysed patient clinical samples collected from about 2012 to 2018 using T-cell receptor beta sequencing. The TCR comes from a female donor with papillary thyroid cancer or a benign thyroid nodule (not recorded which). Some clones in this sample may be carry-over from other donors' samples. The sequence links TRBV20-1 to TRBJ1-2, with the D gene uncertain. What was sequenced was blood. The sequence in DNA is TGCAGGGTGGGAGGCTACACCTTC. Protein translation: CRVGGYTF.